The T cell receptor (beta chain) described here comes from a study of cytomegalovirus exposure and HLA in healthy donors. Study-level information: Findings of an earlier analysis included roughly 110 million unique TCR beta sequences from roughly 200 million T cells. Points from the study as a whole: In a later analysis, TCR beta V- and J-gene trimming was associated with a missense DCLRE1C variant. The majority of TCR sequences were rare, yet some public TCRs appeared in many donors. It was in a later analysis that TCR association rates were seen to vary by HLA locus, highest for DRB1 and lowest for HLA-C.

Details on this clone: Its antigen is still unknown.

The PCR contained 60 Vbeta and 13 Jbeta primers. Assay used: immunoSEQ multiplex PCR; TCRdb lists only in-frame clones, some missing. Of approximately 220,000 clones listed, over 65% are singletons. The sequenced sample was PBMCs. This receptor was obtained from a man between 18 and 29 years old in good health and CMV-seronegative.

The CDR3 region has the DNA TGTGCCAGCAGGGAGGGGAGCGGGCCGGAATCCTACAATGAGCAGTTCTTC. Translated: CASREGSGPESYNEQFF. The chain carries TRBV9 and TRBJ2-1; a possible D gene is TRBD2 (6 bases). The CDR3 length is 17 residues. Deletions cut 5 bases from V and 1 base from J, with 19 bases between. Germline V gene lookup returns CDR1 SGDLS and CDR2 YYNGEE.